The entry below describes one T cell receptor (beta chain). Its matching antigen is unknown. Other DNA sequences in this sample translate to the same CDR3. With V trimmed by 4 bases and J by 5 bases, 0 bases remained unmatched. Germline CDR1 is DFQATT and CDR2 is SNEGSKA (reference sequence). The CDR3 is 11 amino acids. These data belong to a study of cytomegalovirus exposure and HLA in healthy donors. Primers included in the PCR were 60 Vbeta and 13 Jbeta primers. Profiling relied on immunoSEQ multiplex PCR, and the TCRdb table lists in-frame clones only, not all of them. The sample shows 150,000 to 200,000 clones, 70% to 90% of them seen only once. Findings and limits, study-wide: Common viral pathogens seemed, in a later analysis, to connect with several of the most significant clusters.

The rearrangement uses TRBV20-1 and TRBJ2-3; 7 nucleotides align to TRBD1. The receptor was derived from a woman aged 18 to 35 in good health and CMV-seropositive. Sequencing was done on a sample of PBMCs. In DNA form, the CDR3 reads TGCAGTGCTAACAGGGGAGATACGCAGTATTTT. The encoded protein is CSANRGDTQYF.